A single sample gave rise to the 23 T cell receptor beta chains below, sequenced in a study of CD8 T cells in Susac syndrome. Random-hexamer reverse transcription was applied to about 0.45 to 1 ug RNA. MiXCR, applied by TCRdb to the immunoSEQ multiplex PCR reads, yields one record per CDR3 protein. Among about 130,000 distinct CDR3 sequences listed, around 80% were seen once. Sequenced material: CD8+ T cells from PBMCs. These receptors all come from a human donor with multiple sclerosis.

The genes are TRBV2 and TRBJ1-6; D is unclear. The ends were cut back, 8 bases at V and 0 bases at J, with 8 bases in the middle. The CDR3 covers 14 residues. CDR1 is SNHLY and CDR2 is FYNNEI in the germline V gene. CDR3 in amino acids: CASFLSSYNSPLHF. The CDR3 bases are TGTGCCAGCTTCTTAAGCTCCTATAATTCACCCCTCCACTTT.

The CDR3, as DNA: TGTGCCAGCAGTTTGTCAGGGTTGTTTTACGAGCAGTACTTC. Its translation is CASSLSGLFYEQYF. The chain recombines TRBV27 with TRBJ2-7; TRBD1 is a possible D gene (5 bases). CDR1 and CDR2 from the germline V gene are MNHEY and SMNVEV (reference sequence). CDR3 size: 14 residues. The V end lost 3 bases, the J end lost 4 bases, and 13 bases lay between the germline ends.

The rearrangement links TRBV30 to TRBJ1-6; possibly TRBD1 for D (6 bases). The ends were cut back, 2 bases at V and 7 bases at J, with 9 bases in the middle. CDR1 GTSNPN and CDR2 SVGIG come from the germline V gene (reference sequence). CDR3 size: 13 residues. The CDR3 loop is CAWSTGRNSPLHF. CDR3 bases: TGTGCCTGGAGTACAGGGCGGAATTCACCCCTCCACTTT.

The chain is built from TRBV7-9 and TRBJ1-2; tentative D call: TRBD1 (5 bases). This CDR3 comprises 16 residues. The ends were cut back, 2 bases at V and 0 bases at J, with 13 bases in the middle. Germline CDR1 and CDR2: SEHNR and FQNEAQ (reference sequence). CDR3: CASSLWRGYANYGYTF. In DNA, the CDR3 is TGTGCCAGCAGCTTATGGCGGGGCTACGCTAACTATGGCTACACCTTC.

This clonotype was counted once. The rearrangement links TRBV6-1 to TRBJ2-7, with TRBD1 identical over 9 bases. Trimming at V came to 5 bases and at J to 3 bases, leaving 8 bases not matched to a gene. This CDR3 spans 15 amino acids. Germline lookup yields CDR1 MNHNS and CDR2 SASEGT. The CDR3 sequence is CASSNIQGAIYEQYF. Written as DNA, the CDR3 is TGTGCCAGCAGTAACATACAGGGGGCGATCTACGAGCAGTACTTC.

The chain employs TRBV12-3 or TRBV12-4 and TRBJ1-2; a weak D match, TRBD1 (5 bases). This CDR3 contains 13 residues. Deletions cut 6 bases from V and 3 bases from J, with 11 bases between. CDR3 bases: TGTGCCAGCAGCAGCAGGGTTTACTATGGCTACACCTTC. Protein: CASSSRVYYGYTF.

On this clonotype itself: Compared with germline, one end of the junction differs, possibly owing to a read error. The gene calls are TRBV4-3 and TRBJ2-2, with 10 positions matching TRBD2. Germline CDR1 is LGHNA and CDR2 is YSLEER. The CDR3 totals 17 residues. CDR3 sequence (DNA): TGCGCCAGTAGCCAAGATCGAAGCGGGAGGGCCGCCGGGGAGCTGTTTTTT. Translating it yields CASSQDRSGRAAGELFF.

This clonotype was seen only once. The chain carries TRBV28 and TRBJ2-7, with D tentatively TRBD1 (6 bases). Germline CDR1 MDHEN, CDR2 SYDVKM. V dropped 5 bases and J dropped 6 bases, with 14 bases sitting between them. CDR3 size: 13 residues. Written as DNA, the CDR3 is TGTGCCAGCAGTGCTAGGACAGACGGCGAGCAGTACTTC. This encodes CASSARTDGEQYF.

The CDR3 spells CATLAGGVTGELFF. CDR3 nucleotides: TGTGCCACCCTAGCGGGAGGGGTCACCGGGGAGCTGTTTTTT. This chain links TRBV10-3 with TRBJ2-2, with TRBD2 matching over 12 bases. In germline, CDR1 is ENHRY, CDR2 SYGVKD. Losses at the gene ends were 10 bases for V and 4 bases for J; bases not matched to a gene: 4. The CDR3 spans 14 residues.

The CDR3 region is CASSLLQDEQFF. CDR3 bases: TGCGCCAGCAGCTTGCTCCAGGATGAGCAGTTCTTC. This chain uses TRBV5-1 with TRBJ2-1; the D is unclear. There are 12 residues in the CDR3. CDR1 SGHRS and CDR2 YFSETQ come from the germline V gene. The V end was cut by 1 base, the J end by 8 bases, with 7 bases between.

This chain connects TRBV29-1 to TRBJ2-1; possibly TRBD1 for D (5 bases). The germline V and J ends were trimmed by 7 bases and 6 bases, with 19 bases remaining between them. Germline CDR1 reads SQVTM; CDR2 reads ANQGSEA. This CDR3 has 14 residues. The CDR3 here is CSADVAGWVNEQFF. DNA of the CDR3: TGCAGCGCCGATGTGGCAGGGTGGGTCAATGAGCAGTTCTTC.

The rearrangement uses TRBV19 and TRBJ2-7; the match to TRBD1 covers 11 bases. CDR1 LNHDA and CDR2 SQIVND come from the germline V gene (reference sequence). CDR3 size: 15 residues. The trim removed 0 bases at V and 3 bases at J, leaving 1 base unmatched. The CDR3 coding sequence is TGTGCCAGTAGTATAGATGGGACAGGGGGCTACGAGCAGTACGTC. This sequence encodes CASSIDGTGGYEQYV.

The V and J genes are TRBV5-1 and TRBJ1-1; D call uncertain. CDR3 length: 14 amino acids. V lost 4 bases to trimming and J lost 1 base, with 11 bases between them. The germline gives CDR1 SGHRS, CDR2 YFSETQ. CDR3 protein: CASSHTRGNTEAFF. CDR3 nucleotides: TGCGCCAGCAGCCACACTCGGGGGAACACTGAAGCTTTCTTT.

The chain combines TRBV4-1 with TRBJ1-1, with TRBD1 identical over 9 bases. Germline V lookup: CDR1 MGHRA, CDR2 YSYEKL. The CDR3 length is 13 residues. With 5 bases clipped from V and 9 bases from J, the junction kept 7 bases outside the gene matches. The CDR3 protein is CASSEMTGGKAFF. CDR3 coding DNA: TGCGCCAGCAGCGAAATGACAGGGGGAAAAGCTTTCTTT.

The V call is TRBV7-6, the J call TRBJ2-5; 10 bases fit TRBD2. Germline values: CDR1 SGHVS, CDR2 FNYEAQ. The trim removed 3 bases at V and 0 bases at J, leaving 1 base unmatched. CDR3 length: 15 amino acids. The CDR3 spells CASSLTSGYQETQYF. As DNA, the CDR3 is TGTGCCAGCAGCTTGACTAGCGGGTACCAAGAGACCCAGTACTTC.

This clonotype appeared a single time. The chain uses TRBV6-6 and TRBJ1-2, with no clear D. The CDR3 spans 14 residues. V was cut by 0 bases and J by 3 bases, with 8 bases left in between. The germline CDR1 and CDR2 sequences are MNHNY and SVGAGI (reference sequence). CDR3: CASSYSNWDYGYTF. The CDR3 region has the DNA TGTGCCAGCAGTTACTCGAACTGGGACTATGGCTACACCTTC.

This chain connects TRBV7-9 to TRBJ1-2, with TRBD1 matching 8 bases. The CDR3 is 16 residues long. CDR1 is SEHNR, CDR2 FQNEAQ, per germline (reference sequence). The V gene end was trimmed by 2 bases and the J gene end by 5 bases; junction bases not matched to a gene: 10. The CDR3 here is CASSLLPGGAGYGYTF. CDR3 DNA: TGTGCCAGCAGCTTACTCCCAGGGGGCGCAGGGTATGGCTACACCTTC.

CDR3 protein: CASIDSYNEQFF. The CDR3 region has the DNA TGTGCCAGTATCGACAGCTACAATGAGCAGTTCTTC. This chain uses TRBV19 with TRBJ2-1, with a weak D call TRBD1 (5 bases). Germline V gene sequence: CDR1 LNHDA, CDR2 SQIVND (reference sequence). The CDR3 has 12 residues. V was trimmed by 7 bases and J by 3 bases, leaving 7 bases between them.

The chain is built from TRBV7-9 and TRBJ2-1, with D possibly matching TRBD2 (6 bases). Germline V gene sequence: CDR1 SEHNR, CDR2 FQNEAQ (reference sequence). V was clipped by 5 bases and J by 8 bases, with 22 bases between them. This CDR3 contains 16 residues. The CDR3 region has the DNA TGTGCCAGCAGCACTGTTATGGGACTTTATTTCGATGAGCAGTTCTTC. It yields the protein CASSTVMGLYFDEQFF.

V and J are TRBV19 and TRBJ1-5; no clear D. Trimming removed 9 bases from V and 3 bases from J, with 15 bases in between. The CDR3 runs 14 residues. CDR1 is LNHDA, CDR2 SQIVND, per germline (reference sequence). In nucleotides, the CDR3 is TGTGCCAGCCAGTCCGAGGAGGACAATCAGCCCCAGCATTTT. It specifies CASQSEEDNQPQHF.

The V gene is TRBV7-9, the J gene TRBJ2-1; TRBD2 aligns across 9 bases. The CDR3 spans 15 residues. Germline V lookup: CDR1 SEHNR, CDR2 FQNEAQ (reference sequence). V lost 5 bases to trimming and J lost 6 bases; unmatched junction nucleotides: 8. As DNA, the CDR3 is TGTGCCAGCAGCATTTCCGCGGGAGGGCCCAATGAGCAGTTCTTC. This sequence encodes CASSISAGGPNEQFF.

About this clonotype itself: At one of its ends the junction is not consistent with the germline gene, which may arise from a read error. The chain joins TRBV27 to TRBJ1-1; tentative D call: TRBD1 (5 bases). Germline values: CDR1 MNHEY, CDR2 SMNVEV (reference sequence). CDR3 length equals 14 residues. DNA for the CDR3: TGTGCCACCAGTCCTGGGGGTTTGAACACTGAAGCTTTCTTT. Amino acids: CATSPGGLNTEAFF.

This chain uses TRBV7-9 with TRBJ1-2; D is perhaps TRBD1 (5 bases). Per the germline V gene, CDR1 is SEHNR and CDR2 is FQNEAQ (reference sequence). There are 15 residues in the CDR3. V gave up 1 base and J gave up 8 bases, with 17 bases separating them. CDR3 in DNA: TGTGCCAGCAGCTTAGGTCAGGGCCTCGGGTGGGGCTACACCTTC. This codes for CASSLGQGLGWGYTF.